This T cell receptor (beta chain) stems from a study of T-cell reconstitution after alpha-beta-depleted transplantation in children. Preparation of the TCRbeta library used unique molecular identifiers. TCRdb analysed the PCR reads with MiXCR anew, one entry per CDR3 protein. The sample holds about 58,000 distinct CDR3 sequences, about 40% seen once. V was pared by 3 bases and J by 5 bases, with 14 bases between. The CDR3 is made up of 15 amino acids. The germline CDR1 and CDR2 sequences are SNHLY and FYNNEI. Study outcomes and limitations: Reportedly, only several hundred clones from non-depleted graft cells drove alpha-beta T-cell counts at about two months. After one year, T-cell counts and TCRbeta diversity mostly came from new T cells. After transplant, high TCRbeta diversity at day 60 in some patients arose from surviving recipient T cells and thymic progenitors.

This clonotype was recorded a few times. Its target is not known. The sequences come from PBMCs, mostly from graft donor cells, collected 360 days after TCRalphabeta/CD19-depleted stem cell transplant. This TCR was recovered from a male patient younger than 18 who had a stem cell transplant for acute lymphoblastic leukemia, so the T cells may come from the graft donor. The V gene is TRBV2, the J gene TRBJ1-5, with D possibly matching TRBD1 (6 bases). The CDR3 spells CASSDTGRKDQPQHF. The CDR3 nucleotides read TGTGCCAGCAGTGACACAGGGAGGAAGGATCAGCCCCAGCATTTT.